Shown below are 18 T cell receptor beta chains from a single sample sequenced in a study of T cell clonotyping in hematopoietic cell transplantation. TCRdb keeps only in-frame clones here, not all; method: immunoSEQ multiplex PCR. The sample consists of 46,000 or so clones, more than 75% of them appearing once. The time point was: recipient sample about 28 days before transplant, after cytoreduction. Sequences were derived from peripheral blood mononuclear cells, sampled before stem cell transplant. Receptor source: a man between 60 and 75 years old with biphenotypic leukemia. Some clones in this sample may be carry-over from other donors' samples.

The CDR3 here is CASSERWQANYGYTF. CDR3 in DNA: TGTGCCAGCAGTGAAAGGTGGCAAGCTAACTATGGCTACACCTTC. The V call is TRBV2, the J call TRBJ1-2; D uncertain. The CDR3 extends over 15 amino acids. Germline V gene sequence: CDR1 SNHLY, CDR2 FYNNEI. The ends were cut back, 2 bases at V and 0 bases at J, with 10 bases in the middle.

This sequence joins TRBV4-1 and TRBJ1-5, with D perhaps matching TRBD1 (6 bases). The CDR3 loop spans 15 amino acids. CDR1 and CDR2 from the germline V gene are MGHRA and YSYEKL. The V end was cut by 0 bases, the J end by 7 bases, with 13 bases between. In DNA form, the CDR3 reads TGCGCCAGCAGCCAAGAACCACAGGGCCGGCAGCCCCAGCATTTT. This codes for CASSQEPQGRQPQHF.

This chain connects TRBV2 to TRBJ2-5, with 9 bases that match TRBD2. V dropped 10 bases and J dropped 4; count of bases not matched to a gene: 13. Germline V gene sequence: CDR1 SNHLY, CDR2 FYNNEI. The length of the CDR3 is 15 residues. CDR3 sequence (DNA): TGTGCCACCTCAAGGAGGGTAGCGGGAGTAGAGACCCAGTACTTC. Amino acid sequence: CATSRRVAGVETQYF. Full variable domain (missing parts from reference TRBV2 and TRBJ2-5): EPEVTQTPSHQVTQMGQEVILRCVPISNHLYFYWYRQILGQKVEFLVSFYNNEISEKSEIFDDQFSVERPDGSNFTLKIRSTKLEDSAMYFCATSRRVAGVETQYFGPGTRLLVL.

The chain links TRBV5-1 to TRBJ1-1; D perhaps matches TRBD1 (6 bases). Trimming took off 1 base at V and 2 bases at J, with 12 bases between the two ends. This CDR3 is built from 15 residues. The V gene's germline CDR1 is SGHRS and CDR2 YFSETQ. The CDR3 sequence: CASSLLQGRNTEAFF. The CDR3, as DNA: TGCGCCAGCAGCTTGTTACAGGGACGAAACACTGAAGCTTTCTTT. Using reference TRBV5-1 and TRBJ1-1 for the parts outside the CDR3, the full variable domain is KAGVTQTPRYLIKTRGQQVTLSCSPISGHRSVSWYQQTPGQGLQFLFEYFSETQRNKGNFPGRFSGRQFSNSRSEMNVSTLELGDSALYLCASSLLQGRNTEAFFGQGTRLTVV.

This sequence joins TRBV5-6 and TRBJ2-7; D may be TRBD2 (6 bases). This CDR3 has 15 residues. V was shortened by 4 bases and J by 1 base, with 15 bases between the two germline ends. The germline V gene encodes CDR1 SGHDT and CDR2 YYEEEE. The chain's CDR3 is CASSGWAGRSYEQYF. The CDR3 bases are TGTGCCAGCAGCGGATGGGCGGGGAGGTCCTACGAGCAGTACTTC.

The chain combines TRBV5-1 with TRBJ2-3; 9 nucleotides line up with TRBD1. Trimming took 4 bases from V and 5 from J; bases not matched to a gene: 11. This CDR3 region has 16 residues. The germline gives CDR1 SGHRS, CDR2 YFSETQ. The CDR3 protein is CASSLAPTGGGDTQYF. The CDR3 nucleotides are TGCGCCAGCAGCCTCGCCCCGACAGGGGGTGGAGATACGCAGTATTTT.

This clone has only one observation. The rearrangement links TRBV29-1 to TRBJ2-3; D ambiguous. Trimming took 4 bases from V and 4 from J, leaving 6 bases between them. CDR1 is SQVTM, CDR2 ANQGSEA, per germline. The CDR3 is 11 amino acids. CDR3 nucleotides: TGCAGCGTTGGGGTCCCAGATACGCAGTATTTT. It codes for CSVGVPDTQYF.

The gene calls are TRBV7-3 and TRBJ2-1, with D possibly matching TRBD1 (6 bases). The V gene lost 5 bases and the J gene lost 5 bases, with 19 bases spanning the gap. This CDR3 has 16 residues. Germline V CDR1 and CDR2: SGHTA, FQGTGA. The DNA for the CDR3 is TGTGCCAGCAGCCCCACCCCGGGACAACTTAACAATGAGCAGTTCTTC. It translates to CASSPTPGQLNNEQFF.

This clone is a singleton in its sample. The chain recombines TRBV7-8 with TRBJ1-2; D may be TRBD1 (5 bases). CDR3 length: 13 amino acids. V lost 5 bases and J 8 bases, leaving 15 bases between the germline ends. Germline values: CDR1 SGHVS, CDR2 FQNEAQ. This CDR3 is CASSRAGGYGYTF. DNA for the CDR3: TGTGCCAGCAGCCGGGCCGGGGGTTACGGCTACACCTTC.

The gene calls are TRBV5-1 and TRBJ2-7; 12 bases fit TRBD2. Germline CDR1 reads SGHRS; CDR2 reads YFSETQ. This CDR3 has 15 residues. V gave up 0 bases and J gave up 4 bases; unmatched junction bases: 2. In nucleotides, the CDR3 is TGCGCCAGCAGCTTGGGACTAGCGGGAGTTTACGAGCAGTACTTC. Translated: CASSLGLAGVYEQYF. The full variable domain, its missing parts supplied by reference TRBV5-1 and TRBJ2-7, is KAGVTQTPRYLIKTRGQQVTLSCSPISGHRSVSWYQQTPGQGLQFLFEYFSETQRNKGNFPGRFSGRQFSNSRSEMNVSTLELGDSALYLCASSLGLAGVYEQYFGPGTRLTVT.

This chain uses TRBV28 with TRBJ2-5, with D tentatively TRBD1 (5 bases). CDR1 MDHEN and CDR2 SYDVKM come from the germline V gene. V lost 8 bases and J lost 5, with 15 bases in between. CDR3 size: 13 residues. The CDR3, as DNA: TGTGCCAGCGTAACAGGTGTCGGGGAGACCCAGTACTTC. Its translation: CASVTGVGETQYF.

The rearrangement links TRBV2 to TRBJ2-1, with TRBD2 matching 8 bases. CDR3 length: 16 residues. Looked up from germline, CDR1 is SNHLY and CDR2 is FYNNEI. Losses at the gene ends were 2 bases for V and 4 bases for J; bases not matched to a gene: 7. CDR3 in DNA: TGTGCCAGCAGTGAAACAGCGGGAGCGTCTTACAATGAGCAGTTCTTC. This gives the protein CASSETAGASYNEQFF.

This clone was observed a single time. The J gene is TRBJ2-2, the V gene TRBV30, with D perhaps matching TRBD1 (5 bases). Trimming left V 1 base short and J 7 bases short, with 16 bases between. CDR3 length: 15 residues. CDR1 and CDR2 from the germline V gene are GTSNPN and SVGIG (reference sequence). The CDR3 reads CAWSEAGSMIGELFF. DNA of the CDR3: TGTGCCTGGAGTGAGGCAGGGTCAATGATCGGGGAGCTGTTTTTT.

V gene TRBV28 combines with J gene TRBJ2-6; D not certain. CDR3 length equals 14 residues. The ends were cut back, 3 bases at V and 0 bases at J, with 3 bases in the middle. The germline V gene has CDR1 MDHEN and CDR2 SYDVKM. The CDR3 DNA reads TGTGCCAGCAGTTTTTTCTCTGGGGCCAACGTCCTGACTTTC. Amino acid sequence: CASSFFSGANVLTF.

The CDR3 nucleotides read TGTGCCAGTAGTATAGATCTGGAGGCGATCCAAGAGACCCAGTACTTC. Translation: CASSIDLEAIQETQYF. The genes are TRBV19 and TRBJ2-5; maybe TRBD2 (5 bases). The CDR3 contains 16 residues. V shed 0 bases and J shed 1 base, with 12 bases lying between them. In germline, CDR1 is LNHDA, CDR2 SQIVND (reference sequence).

This rearrangement joins TRBV28 to TRBJ1-5; D is undetermined. This CDR3 has 12 amino acids. Trimming took off 6 bases at V and 4 bases at J, with 7 bases between the two ends. Germline lookup yields CDR1 MDHEN and CDR2 SYDVKM. The DNA of the CDR3 is TGTGCCAGCAGGCCCCCGAATCAGCCCCAGCATTTT. Protein sequence: CASRPPNQPQHF.

The chain has TRBV7-3 and TRBJ2-1, with D possibly matching TRBD2 (5 bases). Germline CDR1 reads SGHTA; CDR2 reads FQGTGA. The V end lost 5 bases, the J end lost 5 bases, and 13 bases lay between the germline ends. CDR3 size: 14 residues. CDR3 DNA sequence: TGTGCCAGCAGCCCCGAACCCGGGAACAATGAGCAGTTCTTC. Amino acid sequence: CASSPEPGNNEQFF.

V and J are TRBV7-2 and TRBJ2-7; 8 nucleotides align to TRBD2. J was trimmed by 3 bases and V by 2 bases; bases with no gene match: 6. The V gene's germline CDR1 is SGHTA and CDR2 FQGNSA. The CDR3 has 15 residues. The CDR3 spells CASSLSASGFYEQYF. CDR3 coding DNA: TGTGCCAGCAGCTTATCGGCTAGCGGGTTCTACGAGCAGTACTTC.